A single T cell receptor (beta chain) is shown here with its context. This sample is drawn from a study of blood T cell repertoires in COVID-19. Profiling relied on immunoSEQ multiplex PCR, and the TCRdb table lists in-frame clones only, not all of them. The table records 75,000 to 95,000 clones, over 85% of them present only once. Per the germline V gene, CDR1 is LNHDA and CDR2 is SQIVND (reference sequence). CDR3 size: 16 residues. V gave up 0 bases and J gave up 0 bases, with 9 bases separating them. The rearrangement uses TRBV19 and TRBJ2-4, with no clear D. The source of this sequence is a man aged 50-59 years with active COVID-19. Sequenced material: peripheral blood. CDR3 sequence (DNA): TGTGCCAGTAGTATAGATCGGTTACTAGCCAAAAACATTCAGTACTTC. Its protein product is CASSIDRLLAKNIQYF.